This TCR beta chain was documented in a study of spatial heterogeneity in lung cancer. On the study more broadly: The follow-up PBMC samples were sequenced whenever they were available. The median time to follow-up was approximately 23 months after resection. Fewer alpha-chain than beta-chain sequences were consistently detected.

CDR1 is SGHTA, CDR2 FQGTGA, per germline. V was cut by 2 bases and J by 2 bases, with 8 bases left in between. The CDR3 is made up of 14 amino acids. The library protocol tagged each TCR cDNA with a unique molecular identifier. TCRdb called the 5' RACE reads again in MiXCR, with one record for every CDR3 protein. The table shows about 27,000 distinct CDR3 sequences, with over 5% occurring only once. The time point is: blood at routine non-recurrence follow-up after resection. Whole RNA was taken from tumor, nontumor lung or frozen PBMC; it was then sequenced unsorted. At least ten counts were recorded for this clonotype.

Sequences were derived from PBMCs, sampled at follow-up. The sequence came from a female donor with early-stage non-small cell lung cancer. The chain is built from TRBV7-3 and TRBJ2-3; perhaps TRBD2 as D (6 bases). CDR3 bases: TGTGCCAGCAGCTTAGGCGGGACCACAGATACGCAGTATTTT. Translation: CASSLGGTTDTQYF.